These 29 T cell receptor beta chains came from one sample sequenced in a study of shared clonotypes between healthy human individuals. Generated by immunoSEQ multiplex PCR, the TCRdb table keeps only in-frame clones and is missing some. The sample contains around 1.1 million clones, 60% to 80% of which appear only once. Material for sequencing was memory CD4+ T cells from PBMCs. Subset defined: CD45RA-negative fraction. The receptor source for this set is a man aged 18 to 29 in good health. Some clones in this sample may be carry-over from other donors' samples.

This chain connects TRBV5-1 to TRBJ1-1; 8 bases fit TRBD1. V lost 4 bases to trimming and J lost 1 base; unmatched junction nucleotides: 9. Germline V gene lookup returns CDR1 SGHRS and CDR2 YFSETQ. The CDR3 consists of 16 residues. The CDR3 loop is CASSTIPGGANTEAFF. In DNA form, the CDR3 reads TGCGCCAGCAGCACGATACCAGGGGGCGCGAACACTGAAGCTTTCTTT.

The chain employs TRBV4-1 and TRBJ2-2; 11 bases line up with TRBD1. The CDR3 is 17 amino acids. Losses at the gene ends were 1 base for V and 2 bases for J; bases not matched to a gene: 3. Germline V lookup: CDR1 MGHRA, CDR2 YSYEKL. This chain's CDR3 is CASSQGGQGDNTGELFF. CDR3 sequence (DNA): TGCGCCAGCAGCCAAGGGGGACAGGGGGATAACACCGGGGAGCTGTTTTTT.

The chain has TRBV5-1 and TRBJ2-5; 8 positions agree with TRBD1. The germline CDR1 and CDR2 sequences are SGHRS and YFSETQ. With V trimmed by 4 bases and J by 1 base, 3 bases remained unmatched. The CDR3 has 14 residues. Here the CDR3 reads CASSQGQGQETQYF. The CDR3 bases are TGCGCCAGCAGCCAAGGACAGGGCCAAGAGACCCAGTACTTC.

This chain joins TRBV2 and TRBJ1-2, with D possibly matching TRBD1 (6 bases). Trimming shortened V by 7 bases and J by 5 bases, and 17 bases separated the two germline ends. The CDR3 length is 14 residues. CDR1 and CDR2 (germline): SNHLY, FYNNEI. In DNA, the CDR3 is TGTGCCAGCACCTCAAGGACAGTCAAATATGGCTACACCTTC. Its protein product is CASTSRTVKYGYTF. Combining the CDR3 with reference TRBV2 and TRBJ1-2 gives the whole variable domain EPEVTQTPSHQVTQMGQEVILRCVPISNHLYFYWYRQILGQKVEFLVSFYNNEISEKSEIFDDQFSVERPDGSNFTLKIRSTKLEDSAMYFCASTSRTVKYGYTFGSGTRLTVV.

This clone was counted once. The chain joins TRBV19 to TRBJ2-1; D unresolved. The V end was cut by 6 bases, the J end by 7 bases, with 16 bases between. The CDR3 length is 14 residues. From germline, CDR1 is LNHDA and CDR2 SQIVND (reference sequence). CDR3 sequence: CASSIIDGENEQFF. DNA of the CDR3: TGTGCCAGTAGCATAATCGACGGAGAAAATGAGCAGTTCTTC.

The gene calls are TRBV28 and TRBJ2-3; D possibly corresponds to TRBD1 (6 bases). V gave up 2 bases and J gave up 5 bases, with 8 bases separating them. The germline gives CDR1 MDHEN, CDR2 SYDVKM. The CDR3 contains 13 residues. CDR3 sequence reads: CASSLPRGDTQYF. Written as DNA, the CDR3 is TGTGCCAGCAGTTTACCCAGGGGAGATACGCAGTATTTT. Filled out from reference TRBV28 and TRBJ2-3, the complete variable domain reads DVKVTQSSRYLVKRTGEKVFLECVQDMDHENMFWYRQDPGLGLRLIYFSYDVKMKEKGDIPEGYSVSREKKERFSLILESASTNQTSMYLCASSLPRGDTQYFGPGTRLTVL.

This chain joins TRBV5-1 and TRBJ2-3, with D unclear. The CDR3 loop spans 14 amino acids. Germline V gene sequence: CDR1 SGHRS, CDR2 YFSETQ. V dropped 0 bases and J dropped 6 bases, with 11 bases sitting between them. CDR3 residues: CASSLAPQVDTQYF. CDR3 sequence (DNA): TGCGCCAGCAGCTTGGCCCCTCAGGTGGATACGCAGTATTTT. The full variable domain, its missing parts supplied by reference TRBV5-1 and TRBJ2-3, is KAGVTQTPRYLIKTRGQQVTLSCSPISGHRSVSWYQQTPGQGLQFLFEYFSETQRNKGNFPGRFSGRQFSNSRSEMNVSTLELGDSALYLCASSLAPQVDTQYFGPGTRLTVL.

The J gene is TRBJ2-7, the V gene TRBV9; D is undetermined. The CDR3 has 14 residues. Looked up from germline, CDR1 is SGDLS and CDR2 is YYNGEE. Trimming stripped 0 bases from V and 0 bases from J, with 7 bases between. The CDR3 loop reads CASSVAPASYEQYF. CDR3 in DNA: TGTGCCAGCAGCGTAGCTCCAGCCTCCTACGAGCAGTACTTC.

The chain links TRBV7-2 to TRBJ2-4; D possibly corresponds to TRBD2 (5 bases). In germline, CDR1 is SGHTA, CDR2 FQGNSA. CDR3 length: 14 residues. V lost 0 bases to trimming and J lost 7 bases, with 10 bases between them. In DNA, the CDR3 is TGTGCCAGCAGCTTAGCGCTAGCCAGCAACATTCAGTACTTC. Amino acid sequence: CASSLALASNIQYF.

The rearrangement uses TRBV7-3 and TRBJ2-3, with TRBD2 identical over 13 bases. Trimming removed 4 bases from V and 2 bases from J; junction bases left unmatched: 9. The CDR3 runs to 18 residues. Germline CDR1 and CDR2: SGHTA and FQGTGA. Here the CDR3 reads CASSSPPGLAGATDTQYF. CDR3 in DNA: TGTGCCAGCAGCTCCCCGCCCGGACTAGCGGGAGCCACAGATACGCAGTATTTT. Combining the CDR3 with reference TRBV7-3 and TRBJ2-3 gives the whole variable domain GAGVSQTPSNKVTEKGKYVELRCDPISGHTALYWYRQSLGQGPEFLIYFQGTGAADDSGLPNDRFFAVRPEGSVSTLKIQRTERGDSAVYLCASSSPPGLAGATDTQYFGPGTRLTVL.

This clone occurred a few times. The CDR3 here is CAWSWDRGHGYTF. Here the CDR3 DNA reads TGTGCCTGGAGCTGGGACAGGGGGCATGGCTACACCTTC. J is TRBJ1-2 and V is TRBV30, with 12 bases lining up with TRBD1. CDR3 length equals 13 residues. With V trimmed by 3 bases and J by 6 bases, 2 bases remained unmatched. Looked up from germline, CDR1 is GTSNPN and CDR2 is SVGIG (reference sequence).

Concerning this clone itself: This may arise from a read error, as a much more abundant clone is one base away. The chain links TRBV4-1 to TRBJ1-5, with D perhaps matching TRBD1 (5 bases). Trimming cost V 3 bases and J 6 bases, with 24 bases left between them. The V gene's germline CDR1 is MGHRA and CDR2 YSYEKL. This CDR3 has 18 amino acids. The CDR3 spells CASSHPFGAAEGSQPQHF. The DNA of the CDR3 is TGCGCCAGCAGCCACCCCTTCGGGGCAGCGGAAGGCAGTCAGCCCCAGCATTTT.

V usage is TRBV9 and J usage is TRBJ1-5; TRBD1 agrees at 7 bases. Germline loops: CDR1 SGDLS, CDR2 YYNGEE. V shed 6 bases and J 4 bases; nucleotides not matched to a gene: 10. The CDR3 has 15 amino acids. The CDR3 is CASNPGGWDNQPQHF. DNA of the CDR3: TGTGCCAGCAACCCAGGGGGGTGGGATAATCAGCCCCAGCATTTT.

The gene calls are TRBV10-3 and TRBJ2-5, with D possibly TRBD2 on 5 matching bases. The germline V gene encodes CDR1 ENHRY and CDR2 SYGVKD. V lost 3 bases to trimming and J lost 0 bases, with 14 bases between them. The CDR3 totals 16 residues. CDR3 region: CAISDRPGSYQETQYF. The CDR3 nucleotides are TGTGCCATCAGTGATCGGCCGGGATCGTACCAAGAGACCCAGTACTTC.

A single count supports this clone. The chain has TRBV18 and TRBJ2-2; possibly TRBD1 for D (5 bases). Between the trimmed V and J ends, which lost 5 bases and 0 bases, there was a span of 7 bases. This CDR3 contains 14 residues. The germline CDR1 and CDR2 sequences are KGHSH and LQKENI. DNA for the CDR3: TGTGCCAGCTCATTACAGGCGAACACCGGGGAGCTGTTTTTT. Translating it yields CASSLQANTGELFF. Full variable domain (rest looked up from reference TRBV18 and TRBJ2-2): NAGVMQNPRHLVRRRGQEARLRCSPMKGHSHVYWYRQLPEEGLKFMVYLQKENIIDESGMPKERFSAEFPKEGPSILRIQQVVRGDSAAYFCASSLQANTGELFFGEGSRLTVL.

The V gene is TRBV5-1, the J gene TRBJ2-1; 8 bases are shared with TRBD2. Trimming removed 4 bases from V and 6 bases from J; junction bases left unmatched: 18. CDR1 and CDR2 from the germline V gene are SGHRS and YFSETQ. This CDR3 region has 18 residues. CDR3 region: CASSGGTSAGGLFNEQFF. The CDR3 region has the DNA TGCGCCAGCAGCGGGGGGACTAGTGCGGGAGGCCTCTTCAATGAGCAGTTCTTC.

The V call is TRBV11-2, the J call TRBJ1-3, with D hard to call. V was trimmed by 5 bases and J by 2 bases, leaving 13 bases between them. The CDR3 totals 15 residues. The germline CDR1 and CDR2 sequences are SGHAT and FQNNGV. CDR3 amino acids: CASSQRWATGNTIYF. In nucleotides, the CDR3 is TGTGCCAGCAGCCAACGTTGGGCTACTGGAAACACCATATATTTT.

This clone was found many times. The sample contains more than one DNA sequence encoding this CDR3. The rearrangement uses TRBV9 and TRBJ2-1; TRBD2 agrees at 12 bases. The J segment lost 3 bases and the V segment lost 2 bases, leaving 0 bases of the junction unmatched. Germline V CDR1 and CDR2: SGDLS, YYNGEE. The CDR3 totals 15 residues. CDR3 in amino acids: CASSVTSGSYNEQFF. The DNA of the CDR3 is TGTGCCAGCAGCGTGACTAGCGGGAGCTACAATGAGCAGTTCTTC.

This clone was seen only once. The chain is built from TRBV5-4 and TRBJ1-6; 9 bases map to TRBD1. The V and J ends lost 0 bases and 9 bases, in that order; junction bases with no gene match: 10. This CDR3 spans 17 amino acids. The germline V gene encodes CDR1 SGHNT and CDR2 YYREEE (reference sequence). The CDR3 region has the DNA TGTGCCAGCAGCTTGGGACAGGGGGAAAGAACTGGTTCACCCCTCCACTTT. Translation: CASSLGQGERTGSPLHF.

The chain recombines TRBV28 with TRBJ1-1, with D possibly being TRBD1 (6 bases). CDR1 MDHEN and CDR2 SYDVKM come from the germline V gene. The V and J ends lost 6 bases and 5 bases respectively, with 16 bases between them. There are 14 residues in the CDR3. The CDR3 is CASSQPPRGTEAFF. The CDR3 DNA reads TGTGCCAGCAGCCAACCACCCAGGGGAACTGAAGCTTTCTTT. Supplemented by reference TRBV28 and TRBJ1-1, the full variable domain reads DVKVTQSSRYLVKRTGEKVFLECVQDMDHENMFWYRQDPGLGLRLIYFSYDVKMKEKGDIPEGYSVSREKKERFSLILESASTNQTSMYLCASSQPPRGTEAFFGQGTRLTVV.

The J gene is TRBJ2-1, the V gene TRBV11-2, with 11 bases that match TRBD1. The CDR3 sequence is 16 residues long. With 5 bases clipped from V and 2 bases from J, the junction kept 5 bases outside the gene matches. The germline gives CDR1 SGHAT, CDR2 FQNNGV. For the CDR3, the DNA is TGTGCCAGCAGCCGATCGGGACAGGGGGCCTACAATGAGCAGTTCTTC. This translates into CASSRSGQGAYNEQFF.

The chain joins TRBV7-9 to TRBJ2-1, with 7 nucleotides matching TRBD2. Losses at the gene ends were 5 bases for V and 10 bases for J; bases not matched to a gene: 11. CDR1 and CDR2 (germline): SEHNR, FQNEAQ (reference sequence). The CDR3 sequence is 14 residues long. The CDR3 DNA follows: TGTGCCAGCAGCCTGGGGACTACCTTAACAGAGCAGTTCTTC. Encoded protein: CASSLGTTLTEQFF.

CDR3 bases: TGCGCCAGCAGCCCTAGGACAGGGGGAGTTACCGGGGAGCTGTTTTTT. Protein sequence: CASSPRTGGVTGELFF. The J gene is TRBJ2-2, the V gene TRBV5-1; the match to TRBD1 covers 10 bases. Germline CDR1 is SGHRS and CDR2 is YFSETQ. V was clipped by 4 bases and J by 5 bases; unmatched bases: 8. The CDR3 contains 16 residues.

This sequence joins TRBV6-1 and TRBJ1-1, with D maybe TRBD1 (6 bases). Germline V gene lookup returns CDR1 MNHNS and CDR2 SASEGT. The V end lost 3 bases, the J end lost 7 bases, and 9 bases lay between the germline ends. The CDR3 has 12 residues. CDR3 DNA sequence: TGTGCCAGCAGTGATAGGGGGGATGAAGCTTTCTTT. Translating gives CASSDRGDEAFF.

CDR3 nucleotide sequence: TGCGCCAGCAGCTCGTCAGGGGAAGGTGGCTACACCTTC. Translating it yields CASSSSGEGGYTF. This chain connects TRBV5-1 to TRBJ1-2; D may be TRBD1 (6 bases). Trimming removed 3 bases from V and 7 bases from J, with 13 bases in between. CDR1 is SGHRS and CDR2 is YFSETQ in the germline V gene. The CDR3 runs 13 residues.

V gene TRBV6-1 combines with J gene TRBJ2-4, with 9 bases matching TRBD1. The CDR3 is 13 residues long. The germline gives CDR1 MNHNS, CDR2 SASEGT. V lost 8 bases to trimming and J lost 8 bases; unmatched junction nucleotides: 7. The CDR3 region has the DNA TGTGCCAGCCATCGGACAGGGGAAGACATTCAGTACTTC. Its protein product is CASHRTGEDIQYF.

The V and J genes are TRBV5-1 and TRBJ2-5, with D possibly being TRBD1 (6 bases). Germline CDR1 SGHRS, CDR2 YFSETQ. This CDR3 spans 15 amino acids. V lost 8 bases to trimming and J lost 1 base, with 18 bases between them. For the CDR3, the DNA is TGCGCCAGTTCCCGCGAGAGAGGGGGCCAAGAGACCCAGTACTTC. Translated: CASSRERGGQETQYF. Combining the CDR3 with reference TRBV5-1 and TRBJ2-5 gives the whole variable domain KAGVTQTPRYLIKTRGQQVTLSCSPISGHRSVSWYQQTPGQGLQFLFEYFSETQRNKGNFPGRFSGRQFSNSRSEMNVSTLELGDSALYLCASSRERGGQETQYFGPGTRLLVL.

This sequence joins TRBV7-6 and TRBJ1-4; tentative D call: TRBD1 (5 bases). With 2 bases removed from V and 7 bases from J, the gap between germline ends came to 11 bases. The CDR3 is 14 residues long. Germline CDR1 SGHVS, CDR2 FNYEAQ. For the CDR3, the DNA is TGTGCCAGCAGCTTAATCGCAGGGAGTGAAAAACTGTTTTTT. Protein product: CASSLIAGSEKLFF.

This clone was seen a handful of times. The V call is TRBV7-9, the J call TRBJ1-1; 7 bases fit TRBD1. The CDR3 has 14 residues. Germline CDR1 reads SEHNR; CDR2 reads FQNEAQ (reference sequence). Trimming took 3 bases from V and 1 from J; bases not matched to a gene: 2. The CDR3: CASSLWDRNTEAFF. The CDR3, as DNA: TGTGCCAGCAGCTTGTGGGACAGGAACACTGAAGCTTTCTTT.